This T cell receptor beta chain was identified in a study of blood T cell repertoires in COVID-19. Study information: The study drew acute and convalescent COVID-19 samples from the United States, Italy and Spain.

V was pared by 8 bases and J by 0 bases, with 10 bases between. Germline CDR1 reads LGHDT; CDR2 reads YNNKEL (reference sequence). This CDR3 contains 14 residues. This table comes from immunoSEQ multiplex PCR, and its TCRdb copy is limited to in-frame clones, with some not included. The data contain roughly 100,000 clones, 75% to 90% of them singletons. The sequenced sample was peripheral blood. The V and J genes are TRBV3-1 (or the pseudogene TRBV3-2) and TRBJ1-4; no clear D gene. The TCR sequence derives from a woman of 80 years or more with acute or convalescent COVID-19. Here the CDR3 DNA reads TGTGCCAGCGCCAACAGATCAACTAATGAAAAACTGTTTTTT. As protein: CASANRSTNEKLFF.